This is a list of T cell receptor beta chains from one sample in a study of blood T cell repertoires in COVID-19. Method: immunoSEQ multiplex PCR; TCRdb's copy keeps in-frame clones and lacks some. The profile shows roughly 80,000 clones, more than 75% of them singletons. The sequenced material came from peripheral blood. The receptors come from a human donor in a cohort sampled during active COVID-19. Each CDR3 is given with its conserved first and last residue. A D gene is named only where the DNA matches it firmly. Size values are once, few and many counts, or a class for expanded clones, and some rows have none.

abundance	v_gene	d_gene	j_gene	CDR3nt	CDR3aa
few	TRBV19	TRBD2	TRBJ2-7	TGTGCCAGCATTGGGGGGGAAGGTGTAGGCTACGAGCAGTACTTC	CASIGGEGVGYEQYF
.	TRBV12-2	.	TRBJ2-7	TGTGCAAGTCGCTTAGCAGGAGCGGGGGGGCCGGACTTGAGAGAGCAGTACTTC	CASRLAGAGGPDLREQYF
.	TRBV4-1	.	TRBJ1-2	TGCGCCAGCAGCCAAGATAACCCCGGGAGGGAGGGGTACTATGGCTACACCTTC	CASSQDNPGREGYYGYTF
once	TRBV10-2	.	TRBJ2-3	TGCGCCAGCTCCCCTTCTTTTGGGGGGGCCGTAGATACGCAGTATTTT	CASSPSFGGAVDTQYF
.	TRBV2	TRBD1	TRBJ1-2	TGTGCCAGCAGTGAAGTACCGGGACAGGCGATCTATGGCTACACCTTC	CASSEVPGQAIYGYTF
.	TRBV7-8	TRBD1	TRBJ1-1	TGTGCCAGCAGCCAAGGACAGGGGCACACTGAAGCTTTCTTT	CASSQGQGHTEAFF
.	TRBV7-6	.	TRBJ2-7	TGTGCCAGCAGCCGAAATCTAGCCTACGAGCAGTACTTC	CASSRNLAYEQYF
.	TRBV2	.	TRBJ1-2	TGTGCCAGTCTAGGGGTCTCGTTTGGCTACACCTTC	CASLGVSFGYTF
.	TRBV10-2	.	TRBJ1-1	TGCGCCAGCAGTGAGTCGGGGGAGGTATTAGGCACTGAAGCTTTCTTT	CASSESGEVLGTEAFF
.	TRBV5-5	.	TRBJ2-5	TGTGCCAGCAGCCAACGACTTCTAGAGACCCAGTACTTC	CASSQRLLETQYF
.	TRBV25-1	TRBD1	TRBJ2-7	TGTGCCAGCAGTGACAACAGGGGAAGGAGCTACGAGCAGTACTTC	CASSDNRGRSYEQYF
.	TRBV7-6	.	TRBJ2-7	TGTGCCAGCAGCCCGGACAATCTTCGAGAGCAGTACTTC	CASSPDNLREQYF
.	TRBV18	TRBD1	TRBJ1-2	TGTGCCAGCTCCCGGAGGACAGGGGGTGACTATGGCTACACCTTC	CASSRRTGGDYGYTF
.	TRBV18	TRBD1	TRBJ2-5	TGTGCCAGCTCGCGGACAGGGCAATCAGAGACCCAGTACTTC	CASSRTGQSETQYF
.	TRBV15	TRBD1	TRBJ1-2	TGTGCCACCAGCAGAGATGGGCAGGGGGCGGATGGCTACACCTTC	CATSRDGQGADGYTF
.	TRBV7-2	.	TRBJ2-3	TGTGCCAGCAGCCTGACAGATACGCAGTATTTT	CASSLTDTQYF
.	TRBV7-9	.	TRBJ2-1	TGTGCCAGTGGGCGGGACTTGCACAATGAGCAGTTCTTC	CASGRDLHNEQFF
.	TRBV19	TRBD1	TRBJ2-3	TGTGCCAGTAGTAGGGGACAGGTAACAGATACGCAGTATTTT	CASSRGQVTDTQYF
once	TRBV21-1	.	TRBJ2-7	TGTGCCAGCAGGGACAGAATCTACTTC	CASRDRIYF
.	TRBV4-1	TRBD2	TRBJ2-5	TGCGCCAGCAGCCAAAGGTGGTCAGCGGGGGGCCAAGAGACCCAGTACTTC	CASSQRWSAGGQETQYF